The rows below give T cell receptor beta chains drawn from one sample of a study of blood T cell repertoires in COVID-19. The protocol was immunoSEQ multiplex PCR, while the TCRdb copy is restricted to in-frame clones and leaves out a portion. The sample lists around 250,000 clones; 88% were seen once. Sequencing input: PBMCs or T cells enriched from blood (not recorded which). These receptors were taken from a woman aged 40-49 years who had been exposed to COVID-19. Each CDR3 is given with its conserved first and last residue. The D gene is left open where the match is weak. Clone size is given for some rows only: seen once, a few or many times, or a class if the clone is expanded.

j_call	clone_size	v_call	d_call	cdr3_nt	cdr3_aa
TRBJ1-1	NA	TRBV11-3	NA	TGTGCCAGCAGCTTAAGGGGGGGCAGCAGAACAATTGAAGCTTTCTTT	CASSLRGGSRTIEAFF
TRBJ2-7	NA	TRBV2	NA	TGTGCCAGCAGTGCGCGGGGTTACGAGCAGTACTTC	CASSARGYEQYF
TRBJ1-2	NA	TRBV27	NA	TGTGCCAGCAGCGGACAGTTTTGGAATGGCTACACCTTC	CASSGQFWNGYTF
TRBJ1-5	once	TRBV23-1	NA	TGCGCCAGCAGTCTTTGTCGGGCAGGGGCCCGGGGCAATCAGCCCCAGCATTTT	CASSLCRAGARGNQPQHF
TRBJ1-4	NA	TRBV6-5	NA	TGTGCCAGCAGGGCCCCGGGAAGAGAAAAACTGTTTTTT	CASRAPGREKLFF
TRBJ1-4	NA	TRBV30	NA	TGTGCCTGGTCCTCTGGTCAGGAAAATGAAAAACTGTTTTTT	CAWSSGQENEKLFF
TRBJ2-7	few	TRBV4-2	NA	TGTGCCAGCAGCCAAGATTTAGGAGACAGACCCTACGAGCAGTACTTC	CASSQDLGDRPYEQYF
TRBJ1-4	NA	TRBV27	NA	TGTGCCAGCGGTTTCGGAGGAACTCTTAATGAAAAACTGTTTTTT	CASGFGGTLNEKLFF
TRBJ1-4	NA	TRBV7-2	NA	TGTGCCAGCAGCGAAGCGGGCCAACGAAAACTGTTTTTT	CASSEAGQRKLFF
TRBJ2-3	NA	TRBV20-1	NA	TGCAGTGCTAGTCCCCACAGGTCATCCACAGATACGCAGTATTTT	CSASPHRSSTDTQYF
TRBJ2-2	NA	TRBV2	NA	TGTGCCAGCAGTGTTGTCAGATCGAACACCGGGGAGCTGTTTTTT	CASSVVRSNTGELFF
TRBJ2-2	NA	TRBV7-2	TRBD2	TGTGCCAGCAGCTTCTGGACTAGCGGGAACACCGGGGAGCTGTTTTTT	CASSFWTSGNTGELFF
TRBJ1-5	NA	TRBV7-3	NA	TGTGCCAGCAGCTTTACTTTCTATAGCAATCAGCCCCAGCATTTT	CASSFTFYSNQPQHF
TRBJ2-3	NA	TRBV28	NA	TGTGCCAGCCGGGGAACAGATACGCAGTATTTT	CASRGTDTQYF
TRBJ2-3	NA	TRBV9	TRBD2	TGTGCCAGCAGCGTAGGTGCGGGGGGGGTCACAGATACGCAGTATTTT	CASSVGAGGVTDTQYF
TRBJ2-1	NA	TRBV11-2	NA	TGTGCCAGCAGCTCCTCCGGGAGTTGGGAAAATGAGCAGTTCTTC	CASSSSGSWENEQFF
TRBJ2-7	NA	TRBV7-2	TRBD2	TGTGCCAGCAGACTTAGCCAAGCGGGGCCTCAGTTC	CASRLSQAGPQF
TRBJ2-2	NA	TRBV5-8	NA	TGTGCCAGCAGCTTGTTTCTGGCAGGGGACAACACCGGGGAGCTGTTTTTT	CASSLFLAGDNTGELFF
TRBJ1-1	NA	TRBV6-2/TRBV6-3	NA	TGTGCCAGCAGTTACTCGTTCGGGAACACTGAAGCTTTCTTT	CASSYSFGNTEAFF
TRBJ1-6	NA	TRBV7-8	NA	TGTGCCAGCAGCCGAGGGGGAGGGGCCAATTCACCCCTCCACTTT	CASSRGGGANSPLHF
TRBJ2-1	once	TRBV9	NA	TGTGCCAGCAGCGTAGGAGTACAGATATACAATGAGCAGTTCTTC	CASSVGVQIYNEQFF
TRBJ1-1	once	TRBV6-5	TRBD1	TGTGCCAGCGCCCCCGGGACAGCGAACACTGAAGCTTTCTTT	CASAPGTANTEAFF
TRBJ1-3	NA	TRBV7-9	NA	TGTGCCAGCTCTGACAGCGGGGCTGGAAACACCATATATTTT	CASSDSGAGNTIYF
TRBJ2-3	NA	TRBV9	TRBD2	TGTGCCAGCAGCGTAGCTCCTAGCGGGAGAGATACGCAGTATTTT	CASSVAPSGRDTQYF
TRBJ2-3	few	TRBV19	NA	TGTGCCAGTAGTGATGGACTTATCACAGATACGCAGTATTTT	CASSDGLITDTQYF
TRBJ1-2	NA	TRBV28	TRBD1	TGTGCCAGCAGTTTACCATCCGGGACAGGGGGCATTTTCTATGGCTACACCTTC	CASSLPSGTGGIFYGYTF
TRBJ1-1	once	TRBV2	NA	TGTGCCAGCAAGGGAGGGAGAGCGAACACTGAAGCTTTCTTT	CASKGGRANTEAFF
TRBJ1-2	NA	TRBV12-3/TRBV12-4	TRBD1	TGTGCCAGCAGTTTAAGGACAGGGGAAGGCTACACCTTC	CASSLRTGEGYTF
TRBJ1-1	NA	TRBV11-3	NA	TGTGCCAGCAGCGCTATCGGGGGGGCGGTAACTGAAGCTTTCTTT	CASSAIGGAVTEAFF
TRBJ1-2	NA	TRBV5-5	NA	TGTGCCAGCAGCTTGGGGTTGGAGCGGGTTTCCAACTATGGCTACACCTTC	CASSLGLERVSNYGYTF
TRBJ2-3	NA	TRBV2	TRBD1	TGTGCCAGCAGCAGGGACAGGGCCCGGACAGATACGCAGTATTTT	CASSRDRARTDTQYF
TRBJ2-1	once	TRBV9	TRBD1	TGTGCCAGCAGCGTACCCGGGACAGGGTCATACAATGAGCAGTTCTTC	CASSVPGTGSYNEQFF
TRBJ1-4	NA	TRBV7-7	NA	TGTGCTAGCAGCCCTCGCGGACTAGGTGAAAAACTGTTTTTT	CASSPRGLGEKLFF
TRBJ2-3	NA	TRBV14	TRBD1	TGTGCCAGCAGCCGTTTCTGGGACAGGGACACAGATACGCAGTATTTT	CASSRFWDRDTDTQYF
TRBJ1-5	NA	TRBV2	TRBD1	TGTGCCAGCAGGGGACAGGGGGCAGGTCAGCCCCAGCATTTT	CASRGQGAGQPQHF
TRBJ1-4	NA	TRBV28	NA	TGTGCCAGCAGTTTAGTGGGGGCATCGTACGAAAAACTGTTTTTT	CASSLVGASYEKLFF